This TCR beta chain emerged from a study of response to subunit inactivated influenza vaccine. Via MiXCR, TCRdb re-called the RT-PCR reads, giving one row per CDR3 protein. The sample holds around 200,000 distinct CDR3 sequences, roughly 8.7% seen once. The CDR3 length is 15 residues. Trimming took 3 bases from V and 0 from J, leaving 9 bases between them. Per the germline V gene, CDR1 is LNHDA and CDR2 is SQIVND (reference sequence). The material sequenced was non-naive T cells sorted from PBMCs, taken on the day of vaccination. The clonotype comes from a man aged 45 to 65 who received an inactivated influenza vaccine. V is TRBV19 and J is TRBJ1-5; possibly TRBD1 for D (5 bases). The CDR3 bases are TGTGCCAGTAGTATGGGGGGATATAGCAATCAGCCCCAGCATTTT. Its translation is CASSMGGYSNQPQHF.